Here is one T cell receptor (beta chain) with its context. Its cognate antigen is unknown. These data originate in a study of cytomegalovirus exposure and HLA in healthy donors. The study, taken as a whole, reports: TRBV6-2, TRBV6-3 and some other V segments were unresolvable in 87-base-pair reads. In a later analysis, V- and J-gene trimming of beta chains associated with a DCLRE1C missense variant, replicated independently. In a later analysis, most CMV-associated TCR beta chains appeared HLA-restricted. 150 to 200 TCR beta chains were listed as cytomegalovirus-associated.

CDR3 length equals 13 residues. The ends were cut back, 3 bases at V and 3 bases at J, with 9 bases in the middle. In germline, CDR1 is SGHAT, CDR2 FQNNGV. PCR involved 60 Vbeta and 13 Jbeta primers. The table came from immunoSEQ multiplex PCR; TCRdb's copy has only in-frame clones and leaves some out. The profile shows about 150,000 clones, over 65% of them singletons. V is TRBV11-2 and J is TRBJ2-7; the D gene is possibly TRBD1 (5 bases). The sequencing sample was made of PBMCs. The TCR originated in a woman between 40 and 55 years old in good health and CMV-seronegative. CDR3 sequence: CASSFNRYYEQYF. Written as DNA, the CDR3 is TGTGCCAGCAGCTTTAACAGGTACTACGAGCAGTACTTC.